These 2 T cell receptor beta chains originate from one sample sequenced in a study of cytomegalovirus exposure and HLA in healthy donors. Using immunoSEQ multiplex PCR, the repertoire was profiled, and TCRdb retains in-frame clones only, with some absent. The repertoire has 45,000 to 65,000 clones, 93% of them found once; the top ten carry under 2%. Sequenced: PBMCs. The receptors were gathered from a woman under 30 in good health and CMV-seropositive.

This clone showed up just once. The chain has TRBV13 and TRBJ2-5; 7 nucleotides align to TRBD1. CDR3 length: 17 residues. J gave up 2 bases and V 0 bases, and 9 bases lay outside the gene matches. CDR1 is PRHDT, CDR2 FYEKMQ, per germline (reference sequence). CDR3 amino acids: CASSLGTRPTGQETQYF. The CDR3, as DNA: TGTGCCAGCAGCTTAGGGACGAGACCGACAGGGCAAGAGACCCAGTACTTC.

V and J are TRBV27 and TRBJ1-2; D is undetermined. This CDR3 is built from 14 residues. The V end lost 7 bases, the J end lost 3 bases, and 15 bases lay between the germline ends. Germline-derived CDR1 and CDR2 are MNHEY and SMNVEV (reference sequence). The CDR3 region is CASTKGGLDYGYTF. In DNA form, the CDR3 reads TGTGCCAGCACCAAGGGAGGATTGGACTATGGCTACACCTTC.